The 15 T cell receptor beta chains presented below share a single source sample, sequenced in a study of blood T cells in healthy people across ages. Primers used in a second PCR of about 7 to 12 cycles were a sample-barcoded 5' primer and a J-beta primer mix. TCRdb itself ran the 5' RACE reads through MiXCR, one entry per CDR3 protein. There are some 780,000 distinct CDR3 sequences in the sample; about 61% occur only once, and around 24% lies in the top ten. The sequencing input was blood. Receptor source: a man aged 40-49 years in good health.

This clonotype has just a few counts. V and J are TRBV27 and TRBJ1-6, with 7 bases fitting TRBD1. The CDR3 extends over 14 amino acids. Germline values: CDR1 MNHEY, CDR2 SMNVEV (reference sequence). V trimming: 4 bases; J trimming: 8 bases; junction bases outside the gene matches: 5. CDR3 protein: CASSSQGWYSPLHF. CDR3 DNA: TGTGCCAGCAGTTCACAGGGGTGGTATTCACCCCTCCACTTT.

The V call is TRBV20-1, the J call TRBJ2-3, with D perhaps TRBD2 (5 bases). Germline CDR1 and CDR2: DFQATT and SNEGSKA (reference sequence). This CDR3 has 15 residues. V was cut by 6 bases and J by 6 bases, with 22 bases left in between. DNA for the CDR3: TGCAGTGCCATATTGACTATCGGTACTTGGGATACGCAGTATTTT. It translates to CSAILTIGTWDTQYF.

This clonotype was observed a handful of times. The rearrangement joins TRBV20-1 to TRBJ2-4; 7 positions agree with TRBD1. V dropped 5 bases and J dropped 1; count of bases not matched to a gene: 5. CDR3 length equals 14 residues. Germline V lookup: CDR1 DFQATT, CDR2 SNEGSKA (reference sequence). The CDR3 region is CSAPTGSAKNIQYF. The CDR3 coding sequence is TGCAGTGCTCCGACAGGGTCGGCCAAAAACATTCAGTACTTC.

This clonotype has a handful of counts. This chain links TRBV27 with TRBJ2-7, with D perhaps matching TRBD2 (5 bases). The V gene lost 3 bases and the J gene lost 5 bases, with 17 bases spanning the gap. CDR3 length: 15 residues. The germline V gene encodes CDR1 MNHEY and CDR2 SMNVEV (reference sequence). The CDR3 protein is CASSLNQWGVHEQYF. The CDR3 nucleotides are TGTGCCAGCAGTTTGAACCAGTGGGGAGTCCACGAGCAGTACTTC.

The sample holds many counts of this clonotype. J is TRBJ1-2 and V is TRBV20-1; 8 bases are shared with TRBD1. CDR1 and CDR2 (germline): DFQATT, SNEGSKA (reference sequence). V shed 0 bases, J shed 4 bases, and the junction held 10 bases outside the gene matches. The CDR3 extends over 16 amino acids. The CDR3 DNA follows: TGCAGTGCTAGAGAGCAGGGGGCGGTTATTGGCTATGGCTACACCTTC. It yields the protein CSAREQGAVIGYGYTF.

The V gene is TRBV27, the J gene TRBJ1-3; D is ambiguous. The length of the CDR3 is 14 residues. Germline lookup yields CDR1 MNHEY and CDR2 SMNVEV (reference sequence). Trimming left V 3 bases short and J 2 bases short, with 8 bases between. CDR3 loop: CASSFQWPGNTIYF. The CDR3 coding sequence is TGTGCCAGCAGTTTTCAATGGCCTGGAAACACCATATATTTT.

The V gene is TRBV7-2, the J gene TRBJ1-1; a possible D gene is TRBD1 (5 bases). This CDR3 spans 18 amino acids. Between the trimmed V and J ends, which lost 5 bases and 0 bases, there was a span of 22 bases. Germline V gene lookup returns CDR1 SGHTA and CDR2 FQGNSA. CDR3 DNA: TGTGCCAGCAGCCTCCCTTCCCGGGGGGTTTTCATGAACACTGAAGCTTTCTTT. Translating gives CASSLPSRGVFMNTEAFF.

The chain links TRBV29-1 to TRBJ1-5; D call uncertain. V was clipped by 4 bases and J by 2 bases, with 6 bases between them. This CDR3 has 12 amino acids. The germline gives CDR1 SQVTM, CDR2 ANQGSEA. The chain's CDR3 is CSVGERNQPQHF. The CDR3 bases are TGCAGCGTTGGGGAACGCAATCAGCCCCAGCATTTT.

This clonotype was seen once. J is TRBJ1-1 and V is TRBV28; tentative D call: TRBD1 (6 bases). Trimming removed 10 bases at V and 8 bases at J, with 14 bases between. This CDR3 region has 11 residues. Germline-derived CDR1 and CDR2 are MDHEN and SYDVKM. CDR3 protein: CAIQKDREAFF. The DNA of the CDR3 is TGTGCCATACAAAAAGACAGGGAAGCTTTCTTT. Variable domain in full (rest from reference TRBV28 and TRBJ1-1): DVKVTQSSRYLVKRTGEKVFLECVQDMDHENMFWYRQDPGLGLRLIYFSYDVKMKEKGDIPEGYSVSREKKERFSLILESASTNQTSMYLCAIQKDREAFFGQGTRLTVV.

The CDR3 reads CSARDHRVPVSAKNIQYF. Written as DNA, the CDR3 is TGCAGTGCTAGAGATCACCGCGTGCCCGTGTCAGCCAAAAACATTCAGTACTTC. This sequence joins TRBV20-1 and TRBJ2-4; unclear D gene. The V end lost 0 bases, the J end lost 0 bases, and 18 bases lay between the germline ends. CDR1 and CDR2 (germline): DFQATT, SNEGSKA (reference sequence). CDR3 length: 18 amino acids.

The rearrangement links TRBV7-9 to TRBJ2-1, with TRBD2 identical over 12 bases. V was pared by 5 bases and J by 6 bases, with 5 bases of the junction left unmatched. The CDR3 runs to 15 residues. Germline loops: CDR1 SEHNR, CDR2 FQNEAQ (reference sequence). CDR3 loop: CASSVTSGRGNEQFF. CDR3 sequence (DNA): TGTGCCAGCAGCGTGACTAGCGGGAGAGGCAATGAGCAGTTCTTC.

This chain connects TRBV19 to TRBJ1-5; D remains unclear. V gave up 4 bases and J gave up 4 bases, with 11 bases separating them. This CDR3 has 14 amino acids. The germline CDR1 and CDR2 sequences are LNHDA and SQIVND (reference sequence). For the CDR3, the DNA is TGTGCCAGTAGTAGAATCACTAAAAATCAGCCCCAGCATTTT. Translating it yields CASSRITKNQPQHF.

The gene calls are TRBV28 and TRBJ2-1, with a tentative D call TRBD1 (7 bases). Trimming pared 6 bases from V and 7 bases from J, leaving 10 bases between. Germline CDR1 and CDR2: MDHEN and SYDVKM. The CDR3 runs 12 residues. The CDR3: CASRQGGNEQFF. As DNA, the CDR3 is TGTGCCAGCAGGCAGGGGGGAAATGAGCAGTTCTTC.

V gene TRBV27 combines with J gene TRBJ2-1, with 11 positions matching TRBD2. The germline V gene encodes CDR1 MNHEY and CDR2 SMNVEV (reference sequence). Germline trimming cut 4 bases from V and 4 bases from J; bases unmatched to any gene: 6. The CDR3 consists of 16 residues. The chain's CDR3 is CASSSRLAGRYNEQFF. In DNA form, the CDR3 reads TGTGCCAGCAGTTCCAGACTAGCGGGGCGATACAATGAGCAGTTCTTC.

The CDR3 spells CASSYYSETGANVLTF. The CDR3 nucleotides read TGTGCCAGCAGTTACTACAGCGAAACTGGGGCCAACGTCCTGACTTTC. This chain joins TRBV6-5 and TRBJ2-6; D gene ambiguous. Between the trimmed V and J ends, which lost 1 base and 2 bases, there was a span of 9 bases. The germline gives CDR1 MNHEY, CDR2 SVGAGI. This CDR3 has 16 amino acids.